A single sample gave rise to the 7 T cell receptor beta chains below, sequenced in a study of blood T cells in healthy people across ages. For the second PCR, which ran for about 6 to 12 cycles, a sample-barcoded 5' primer and a J-beta primer mix were used. One entry per CDR3 protein, called by TCRdb with MiXCR from the 5' RACE reads. The top ten hold approximately 0.71% of the sample, which has 800,000 to 1,300,000 distinct CDR3 sequences, roughly 24% seen once. The data were also submitted as part of a second study, on T cells of mothers and their children.

Material: blood. The receptors originated from a girl between 2 and 10 years old in good health.

The chain employs TRBV7-9 and TRBJ2-3; TRBD2 agrees at 9 bases. Trimming took 9 bases from V and 4 from J; bases not matched to a gene: 11. Germline assignment: CDR1 SEHNR and CDR2 FQNEAQ (reference sequence). This CDR3 is built from 15 residues. The CDR3 loop reads CARGRLAEGADTQYF. CDR3 DNA sequence: TGTGCCAGGGGGCGACTAGCGGAAGGGGCAGATACGCAGTATTTT.

This rearrangement joins TRBV7-2 to TRBJ2-6; D unresolved. CDR1 and CDR2 from the germline V gene are SGHTA and FQGNSA. The CDR3 spans 14 residues. The V end was cut by 7 bases, the J end by 6 bases, with 13 bases between. CDR3 nucleotide sequence: TGTGCCAGCACCCTTAGCATCGCGGCCAACGTCCTGACTTTC. Translation gives CASTLSIAANVLTF.

This clonotype was counted only a few times. The chain recombines TRBV21-1 with TRBJ1-6; the table's D call TRBD1 went unverified against the DNA. TRBV21-1 is tagged as a pseudogene. This CDR3 has 15 amino acids. The CDR3 coding sequence is TGTGCCAGCAGCAAAGGCGACAGACGAGAGTCACCCCTCCACTTT. Amino acid sequence: CASSKGDRRESPLHF.

This clonotype was seen a handful of times. The chain joins TRBV6-2 or TRBV6-3 to TRBJ2-5; D gene unclear. The germline gives CDR1 MNHEY, CDR2 SVGEGT. Trimming took 2 bases from V and 2 from J, leaving 12 bases between them. The CDR3 is 15 residues long. The CDR3 sequence is CASSYGWYSQETQYF. CDR3 coding DNA: TGTGCCAGCAGTTACGGTTGGTACAGTCAAGAGACCCAGTACTTC.

The chain is built from TRBV19 and TRBJ2-3; unclear D gene. This CDR3 is 14 amino acids long. Trimming removed 3 bases from V and 2 bases from J, with 9 bases in between. Germline V gene lookup returns CDR1 LNHDA and CDR2 SQIVND (reference sequence). The CDR3 sequence is CASSIPTATDTQYF. CDR3 DNA: TGTGCCAGTAGTATCCCGACGGCCACAGATACGCAGTATTTT.

The genes are TRBV3-1 and TRBJ2-7; TRBD2 is a possible D gene (5 bases). Germline CDR1 LGHDT, CDR2 YNNKEL (reference sequence). The CDR3 is 13 amino acids. The V and J ends lost 0 bases and 5 bases respectively, with 8 bases between them. The CDR3 sequence: CASSQDREHEQYF. CDR3 DNA sequence: TGTGCCAGCAGCCAAGATAGGGAGCACGAGCAGTACTTC.

This clonotype was counted between two and nine times. The chain recombines TRBV7-2 with TRBJ1-4; D is ambiguous. V was pared by 5 bases and J by 8 bases, with 12 bases between. This CDR3 region has 13 residues. Germline CDR1 is SGHTA and CDR2 is FQGNSA. The CDR3 DNA reads TGTGCCAGCAGCCTAATCCCGGGGGAAAAACTGTTTTTT. This translates into CASSLIPGEKLFF.